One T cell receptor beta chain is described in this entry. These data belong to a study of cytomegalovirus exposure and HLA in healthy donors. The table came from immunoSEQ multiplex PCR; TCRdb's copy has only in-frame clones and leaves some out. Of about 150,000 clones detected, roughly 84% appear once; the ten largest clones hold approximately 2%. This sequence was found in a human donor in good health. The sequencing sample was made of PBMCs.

CDR3 sequence reads: CASSLHLGQSSYEQYF. CDR3 sequence (DNA): TGTGCCAGCAGTCTCCACTTGGGACAGAGCTCCTACGAGCAGTACTTC. The V call is TRBV6-4, the J call TRBJ2-7; 7 bases agree with TRBD1. CDR3 length: 16 amino acids. V gave up 5 bases and J gave up 0 bases; unmatched junction bases: 10. Germline loops: CDR1 MRHNA, CDR2 SNTAGT.